This passage covers 28 T cell receptor beta chains from one sample sequenced in a study of OX40 agonist ivuxolimab in advanced cancers. Profiling relied on immunoSEQ multiplex PCR, and the TCRdb table lists in-frame clones only, not all of them. The sample has about 76,000 clones; approximately 83% are singletons. The material sequenced was CD4+ or CD8+ T cells sorted from blood, taken in a trial of the OX40 agonist ivuxolimab. The origin of the receptors is an adult with an advanced solid tumor such as melanoma, head and neck, liver or kidney cancer.

This clone was detected only a few times. The chain uses TRBV19 and TRBJ2-5, with unresolved D. Between the trimmed V and J ends, which lost 5 bases and 4 bases, there was a span of 14 bases. This CDR3 comprises 14 residues. The germline V gene has CDR1 LNHDA and CDR2 SQIVND (reference sequence). CDR3 coding DNA: TGTGCCAGTAGTTCTAGTGGCCTCCGAGAGACCCAGTACTTC. Translated: CASSSSGLRETQYF.

This clone was seen a single time. V and J are TRBV7-2 and TRBJ1-2; no definite D call. The V end lost 5 bases, the J end lost 5 bases, and 9 bases lay between the germline ends. Germline lookup yields CDR1 SGHTA and CDR2 FQGNSA. CDR3 length equals 12 residues. CDR3 sequence (DNA): TGTGCCAGCAGCCCGACGGGATATGGCTACACCTTC. As protein: CASSPTGYGYTF.

The chain combines TRBV5-1 with TRBJ1-3; D is uncertain. CDR1 SGHRS and CDR2 YFSETQ come from the germline V gene. CDR3 size: 15 residues. V was clipped by 1 base and J by 3 bases, with 11 bases between them. The CDR3 protein is CASSLFGSGGNTIYF. DNA for the CDR3: TGCGCCAGCAGCTTGTTCGGGTCTGGTGGAAACACCATATATTTT.

The CDR3 reads CASRESGRHEQYF. CDR3 in DNA: TGTGCCAGCAGGGAAAGCGGGAGACACGAGCAGTACTTC. This chain links TRBV27 with TRBJ2-7; TRBD2 matches 8 bases. Trimming at V came to 6 bases and at J to 5 bases, leaving 6 bases not matched to a gene. Germline V gene lookup returns CDR1 MNHEY and CDR2 SMNVEV (reference sequence). There are 13 residues in the CDR3.

The rearrangement links TRBV5-4 to TRBJ1-6, with 9 bases identical to TRBD1. Germline lookup yields CDR1 SGHNT and CDR2 YYREEE (reference sequence). This CDR3 region has 16 residues. After removal of 1 base from V and 7 bases from J, the junction contained 6 bases not matched to a gene. The CDR3 spells CASSLRDRAPNSPLHF. DNA for the CDR3: TGTGCCAGCAGCTTGAGGGACAGGGCCCCAAATTCACCCCTCCACTTT.

This rearrangement joins TRBV5-6 to TRBJ1-1, with 9 bases that match TRBD1. The CDR3 is made up of 14 amino acids. V was pared by 4 bases and J by 4 bases, with 5 bases of the junction left unmatched. Germline V gene lookup returns CDR1 SGHDT and CDR2 YYEEEE. The CDR3 DNA reads TGTGCCAGCAGCCCGACAGGGGGGTTCACTGAAGCTTTCTTT. Translating it yields CASSPTGGFTEAFF.

The V gene is TRBV7-2, the J gene TRBJ2-1; 9 bases fit TRBD1. Germline CDR1 SGHTA, CDR2 FQGNSA. The length of the CDR3 is 15 residues. V was pared by 0 bases and J by 7 bases, with 4 bases of the junction left unmatched. CDR3 region: CASSLAPGTGNEQFF. As DNA, the CDR3 is TGTGCCAGCAGCTTAGCCCCCGGGACAGGGAATGAGCAGTTCTTC. The variable domain in full, completed from reference TRBV7-2 and TRBJ2-1, reads GAGVSQSPSNKVTEKGKDVELRCDPISGHTALYWYRQSLGQGLEFLIYFQGNSAPDKSGLPSDRFSAERTGGSVSTLTIQRTQQEDSAVYLCASSLAPGTGNEQFFGPGTRLTVL.

V usage is TRBV12-5 and J usage is TRBJ2-1; maybe TRBD2 (5 bases). The V gene lost 0 bases and the J gene lost 4 bases, with 16 bases spanning the gap. The germline V gene encodes CDR1 LGHNT and CDR2 FRNRAP. The CDR3 extends over 17 amino acids. The CDR3 loop reads CASGLVTLREPYNEQFF. As DNA, the CDR3 is TGTGCTAGTGGTTTGGTTACCCTTAGGGAGCCTTACAATGAGCAGTTCTTC. The full variable domain, completed using reference TRBV12-5 and TRBJ2-1, is DARVTQTPRHKVTEMGQEVTMRCQPILGHNTVFWYRQTMMQGLELLAYFRNRAPLDDSGMPKDRFSAEMPDATLATLKIQPSEPRDSAVYFCASGLVTLREPYNEQFFGPGTRLTVL.

CDR3 sequence (DNA): TGCGCCAGCAGCTTGAGTTTGTTTCAGGGACCCTCTGGGGCCAACGTCCTGACTTTC. Protein sequence: CASSLSLFQGPSGANVLTF. V and J are TRBV5-1 and TRBJ2-6; possibly TRBD1 or TRBD2 for D (5 bases each). The length of the CDR3 is 19 residues. The V gene lost 1 base and the J gene lost 0 bases, with 17 bases spanning the gap. The V gene's germline CDR1 is SGHRS and CDR2 YFSETQ.

V gene TRBV19 combines with J gene TRBJ2-7; a possible D gene is TRBD2 (5 bases). CDR3 length: 14 residues. V was trimmed by 6 bases and J by 2 bases, leaving 14 bases between them. CDR1 and CDR2 (germline): LNHDA, SQIVND (reference sequence). CDR3 DNA: TGTGCCAGTAGGGAAGGAGAGGGTCCCTACGAGCAGTACTTC. Translated, it gives CASREGEGPYEQYF.

This clone has a handful of counts. The chain combines TRBV5-4 with TRBJ1-6, with unresolved D. In germline, CDR1 is SGHNT, CDR2 YYREEE (reference sequence). V lost 3 bases, J lost 9 bases, and 19 bases lay in between. The CDR3 extends over 16 amino acids. The CDR3 DNA reads as TGTGCCAGCAGCTCCTCGTCGCCTAATAATGCTTCACCCCTCCACTTT. The encoded protein is CASSSSSPNNASPLHF.

This clone was seen a single time. The V gene is TRBV7-2, the J gene TRBJ1-1; maybe TRBD1 (6 bases). This CDR3 contains 14 residues. V was shortened by 6 bases and J by 1 base, with 12 bases between the two germline ends. Germline V gene data show CDR1 as SGHTA and CDR2 as FQGNSA. The CDR3 reads CASRGVTGNTEAFF. DNA for the CDR3: TGTGCCAGCAGGGGGGTGACAGGGAACACTGAAGCTTTCTTT.

J is TRBJ2-1 and V is TRBV7-7; tentative D call: TRBD1 (5 bases). The V and J ends lost 1 base and 6 bases respectively, with 16 bases between them. Germline loops: CDR1 SSHAT, CDR2 FNYEAQ (reference sequence). The CDR3 consists of 16 residues. CDR3 region: CASSLGISGNSNEQFF. DNA for the CDR3: TGTGCCAGCAGCTTAGGGATCTCAGGGAATTCCAATGAGCAGTTCTTC.

The chain employs TRBV11-2 and TRBJ1-1; D call uncertain. Looked up from germline, CDR1 is SGHAT and CDR2 is FQNNGV. The CDR3 spans 14 residues. With 3 bases removed from V and 7 bases from J, the gap between germline ends came to 15 bases. CDR3: CASSFPLPGNEAFF. The CDR3 DNA reads TGTGCCAGCAGCTTCCCTCTCCCGGGGAATGAAGCTTTCTTT.

The V gene is TRBV4-1, the J gene TRBJ1-1; D is undetermined. Per germline, CDR1 MGHRA and CDR2 YSYEKL. The CDR3 runs 14 residues. V shed 4 bases and J shed 1 base, with 10 bases lying between them. CDR3: CASSPVDGNTEAFF. The CDR3 DNA is TGCGCCAGCAGCCCAGTGGATGGGAACACTGAAGCTTTCTTT.

The chain couples TRBV6-5 to TRBJ2-5; no clear D gene. TRBJ2-7 explains the end of the DNA better; the J call may be wrong. This CDR3 is 11 amino acids long. Germline CDR1 reads MNHEY; CDR2 reads SVGAGI. The CDR3 loop is CASSYLDEQYF. The CDR3 DNA sequence: TGTGCCAGCAGTTACCTAGACGAGCAGTACTTC.

This clone is a singleton in its sample. V usage is TRBV19 and J usage is TRBJ2-1, with unresolved D. Germline assignment: CDR1 LNHDA and CDR2 SQIVND (reference sequence). This CDR3 contains 9 residues. The germline V and J ends were trimmed by 6 bases and 9 bases, with 3 bases remaining between them. As DNA, the CDR3 is TGTGCCAGTAGGGGTGAGCAGTTCTTC. This translates into CASRGEQFF.

The chain recombines TRBV9 with TRBJ2-3; D remains ambiguous. The V end was cut by 3 bases, the J end by 1 base, with 3 bases between. The CDR3 covers 12 residues. Germline lookup yields CDR1 SGDLS and CDR2 YYNGEE. For the CDR3, the DNA is TGTGCCAGCAGCGGCGGCACAGATACGCAGTATTTT. Translation: CASSGGTDTQYF.

This sequence joins TRBV7-2 and TRBJ2-7; 7 positions match TRBD1. This CDR3 has 15 amino acids. Germline CDR1 SGHTA, CDR2 FQGNSA. Germline trimming cut 1 base from V and 3 bases from J; bases unmatched to any gene: 6. For the CDR3, the DNA is TGTGCCAGCAGCTTAGGAGCGGCAGGGGGCTACGAGCAGTACTTC. This translates into CASSLGAAGGYEQYF. Together with reference TRBV7-2 and TRBJ2-7, the CDR3 gives the full variable domain: GAGVSQSPSNKVTEKGKDVELRCDPISGHTALYWYRQSLGQGLEFLIYFQGNSAPDKSGLPSDRFSAERTGGSVSTLTIQRTQQEDSAVYLCASSLGAAGGYEQYFGPGTRLTVT.

The rearrangement uses TRBV4-3 and TRBJ1-3, with TRBD1 matching over 7 bases. V was pared by 4 bases and J by 10 bases, with 7 bases of the junction left unmatched. CDR1 and CDR2 from the germline V gene are LGHNA and YSLEER. CDR3 length: 13 amino acids. For the CDR3, the DNA is TGCGCCAGCAGCCCGTCGGACAGGCTGACCATATATTTT. It translates to CASSPSDRLTIYF.

The chain combines TRBV7-2 with TRBJ2-7, with TRBD2 matching 12 bases. Germline CDR1 SGHTA, CDR2 FQGNSA. Unmatched junction bases numbered 9, after V lost 2 bases and J lost 7 bases. There are 16 residues in the CDR3. The CDR3 spells CASSLFPSGRADEQYF. Here the CDR3 DNA reads TGTGCCAGCAGCTTATTTCCTAGCGGGAGGGCCGATGAGCAGTACTTC.

As regards this clone: The identical CDR3 is also encoded by other nucleotide sequences in the sample. The V and J genes are TRBV7-8 and TRBJ2-1; D might be TRBD2 (6 bases). This CDR3 is built from 15 residues. Trimming shortened V by 0 bases and J by 2 bases, and 8 bases separated the two germline ends. Germline loops: CDR1 SGHVS, CDR2 FQNEAQ. The DNA for the CDR3 is TGTGCCAGCAGCTTAGCGGGAGGAGCCTACAATGAGCAGTTCTTC. Translating it yields CASSLAGGAYNEQFF.

This sequence joins TRBV4-3 and TRBJ1-1; no definite D call. Trimming removed 0 bases at V and 3 bases at J, with 11 bases between. This CDR3 contains 15 residues. Germline-derived CDR1 and CDR2 are LGHNA and YSLEER. CDR3 in amino acids: CASSQETYGDTEAFF. The CDR3 coding sequence is TGCGCCAGCAGCCAAGAAACTTATGGGGACACTGAAGCTTTCTTT.

This rearrangement joins TRBV6-5 to TRBJ1-1, with 7 bases lining up with TRBD1. From germline, CDR1 is MNHEY and CDR2 SVGAGI. V was pared by 6 bases and J by 7 bases, with 5 bases of the junction left unmatched. There are 12 residues in the CDR3. The CDR3 region has the DNA TGTGCCAGCAGCTTCGGGACAGATGAAGCTTTCTTT. The encoded protein is CASSFGTDEAFF.

The chain employs TRBV5-1 and TRBJ2-3; no reliable D call. Per germline, CDR1 SGHRS and CDR2 YFSETQ. This CDR3 region has 16 residues. V shed 3 bases and J shed 2 bases, with 16 bases lying between them. The CDR3 nucleotides read TGCGCCAGCAGCTCTCAGACACAGAGGCACACAGATACGCAGTATTTT. This gives the protein CASSSQTQRHTDTQYF.

This clone was seen a few times. This sequence joins TRBV9 and TRBJ2-7, with TRBD2 identical over 10 bases. Looked up from germline, CDR1 is SGDLS and CDR2 is YYNGEE. J was trimmed by 2 bases and V by 0 bases; bases with no gene match: 2. This CDR3 has 15 residues. CDR3 in amino acids: CASSVGLAGAYEQYF. For the CDR3, the DNA is TGTGCCAGCAGCGTAGGTCTAGCGGGGGCCTACGAGCAGTACTTC.

The chain joins TRBV18 to TRBJ1-3; D is uncertain. The V end lost 0 bases, the J end lost 3 bases, and 15 bases lay between the germline ends. This CDR3 comprises 17 residues. CDR1 and CDR2 (germline): KGHSH, LQKENI. The CDR3 sequence: CASSPPVLTKDGNTIYF. CDR3 nucleotide sequence: TGTGCCAGCTCACCACCGGTACTGACGAAAGATGGAAACACCATATATTTT.

This chain joins TRBV6-5 and TRBJ2-5; tentatively, D is TRBD1 or TRBD2 (6 bases each). Gene TRBJ2-7 matches the end of the DNA better, so the J call may be wrong. Germline V gene sequence: CDR1 MNHEY, CDR2 SVGAGI. This CDR3 has 14 amino acids. The CDR3 nucleotides are TGTGCCAGCAGCCCCGGGGGCAACTCCTACGAGCAGTACTTC. Its translation is CASSPGGNSYEQYF.